This TCR beta chain comes out of a study of T cell changes during pregnancy in multiple sclerosis. The CDR3 totals 9 residues. Germline assignment: CDR1 MRHNA and CDR2 SNTAGT. Trimming shortened V by 9 bases and J by 7 bases, and 4 bases separated the two germline ends. The table came from immunoSEQ multiplex PCR; TCRdb's copy has only in-frame clones and leaves some out. The sample records about 67,000 clones, 91% being singletons. This receptor was identified in a female donor with multiple sclerosis, enrolled in a pregnancy study. The material was peripheral blood, obtained in the second trimester of pregnancy. V and J are TRBV6-4 and TRBJ2-1; D gene ambiguous. CDR3 sequence: CARTNEQFF. Here the CDR3 DNA reads TGTGCCAGGACAAATGAGCAGTTCTTC.